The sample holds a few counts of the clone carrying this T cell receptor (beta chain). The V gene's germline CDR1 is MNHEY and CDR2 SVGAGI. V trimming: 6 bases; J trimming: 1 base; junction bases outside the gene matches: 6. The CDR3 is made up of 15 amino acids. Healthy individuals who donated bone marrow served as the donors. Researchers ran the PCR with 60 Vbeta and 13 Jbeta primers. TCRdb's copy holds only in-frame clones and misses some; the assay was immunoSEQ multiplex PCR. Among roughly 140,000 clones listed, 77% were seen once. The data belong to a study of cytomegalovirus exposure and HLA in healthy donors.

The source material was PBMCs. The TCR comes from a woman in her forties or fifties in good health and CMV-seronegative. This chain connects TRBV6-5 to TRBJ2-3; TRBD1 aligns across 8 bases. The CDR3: CASRPRGQGTDTQYF. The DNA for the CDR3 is TGTGCCAGCAGACCCCGGGGACAGGGCACAGATACGCAGTATTTT.